The 8 T cell receptor beta chains given below trace back to one sample, sequenced in a study of cytomegalovirus exposure and HLA in healthy donors. This table comes from immunoSEQ multiplex PCR, and its TCRdb copy is limited to in-frame clones, with some not included. Among approximately 60,000 clones listed, about 92% were seen once. Specimen: PBMCs. These TCRs come from a young woman in good health and CMV-seronegative.

V is TRBV29-1 and J is TRBJ1-1; unclear D gene. Trimming removed 4 bases at V and 1 base at J, with 7 bases between. This CDR3 has 12 amino acids. Germline V gives CDR1 SQVTM, CDR2 ANQGSEA. The CDR3 coding sequence is TGCAGCGTTGCAATGGCGAACACTGAAGCTTTCTTT. This sequence encodes CSVAMANTEAFF. The complete variable domain, with remaining parts taken from reference TRBV29-1 and TRBJ1-1, reads SAVISQKPSRDICQRGTSLTIQCQVDSQVTMMFWYRQQPGQSLTLIATANQGSEATYESGFVIDKFPISRPNLTFSTLTVSNMSPEDSSIYLCSVAMANTEAFFGQGTRLTVV.

The chain carries TRBV6-1 and TRBJ2-1, with unresolved D. The CDR3 has 15 amino acids. Trimming shortened V by 3 bases and J by 7 bases, and 16 bases separated the two germline ends. CDR1 is MNHNS, CDR2 SASEGT, per germline. The CDR3 coding sequence is TGTGCCAGCAGTGATGAGGCGAGCTTGCGGAATGAGCAGTTCTTC. Its protein is CASSDEASLRNEQFF.

The chain couples TRBV10-3 to TRBJ2-5; 8 bases map to TRBD1. The junction had 12 bases not matched to a gene; V was cut back by 5 bases and J by 4 bases. CDR1 and CDR2 from the germline V gene are ENHRY and SYGVKD. This CDR3 has 16 amino acids. The CDR3 reads CAISSADRARRETQYF. CDR3 nucleotides: TGTGCCATCAGTTCCGCGGACAGGGCGAGGCGAGAGACCCAGTACTTC.

The chain has TRBV28 and TRBJ1-3; no reliable D call. V was pared by 5 bases and J by 4 bases, with 12 bases between. The CDR3 runs 14 residues. Per the germline V gene, CDR1 is MDHEN and CDR2 is SYDVKM. The CDR3 sequence is CASSPRVSGNTIYF. The CDR3 DNA follows: TGTGCCAGCAGTCCGAGGGTATCCGGAAACACCATATATTTT.

The rearrangement joins TRBV28 to TRBJ1-4; D is ambiguous. Germline values: CDR1 MDHEN, CDR2 SYDVKM. The CDR3 has 16 amino acids. Trimming took off 6 bases at V and 6 bases at J, with 20 bases between the two ends. The DNA of the CDR3 is TGTGCCAGCAGCCTCTGGTGGGCAGCCAGAGATGAAAAACTGTTTTTT. As protein: CASSLWWAARDEKLFF.

The V and J genes are TRBV6-1 and TRBJ1-2, with 8 nucleotides matching TRBD1. The CDR3 runs to 14 residues. Germline V gene data show CDR1 as MNHNS and CDR2 as SASEGT. Trimming took 3 bases from V and 5 from J; bases not matched to a gene: 5. CDR3 residues: CASSETGEGYGYTF. The CDR3 nucleotides read TGTGCCAGCAGTGAGACAGGGGAAGGTTATGGCTACACCTTC.

This chain joins TRBV10-3 and TRBJ1-1, with 9 bases matching TRBD1. This CDR3 is built from 12 residues. The germline V gene has CDR1 ENHRY and CDR2 SYGVKD. V lost 6 bases and J lost 4; bases outside the gene matches: 0. This chain's CDR3 is CAIRTGGTEAFF. The CDR3 DNA follows: TGTGCCATCAGGACAGGGGGCACTGAAGCTTTCTTT.

The chain couples TRBV4-1 to TRBJ1-6; maybe TRBD1 (6 bases). V was pared by 1 base and J by 8 bases, with 12 bases between. The CDR3 consists of 15 residues. CDR1 is MGHRA, CDR2 YSYEKL, per germline. The CDR3, as DNA: TGCGCCAGCAGCCAAGTGATGGGGGCAGATTCACCCCTCCACTTT. Translated, it gives CASSQVMGADSPLHF.